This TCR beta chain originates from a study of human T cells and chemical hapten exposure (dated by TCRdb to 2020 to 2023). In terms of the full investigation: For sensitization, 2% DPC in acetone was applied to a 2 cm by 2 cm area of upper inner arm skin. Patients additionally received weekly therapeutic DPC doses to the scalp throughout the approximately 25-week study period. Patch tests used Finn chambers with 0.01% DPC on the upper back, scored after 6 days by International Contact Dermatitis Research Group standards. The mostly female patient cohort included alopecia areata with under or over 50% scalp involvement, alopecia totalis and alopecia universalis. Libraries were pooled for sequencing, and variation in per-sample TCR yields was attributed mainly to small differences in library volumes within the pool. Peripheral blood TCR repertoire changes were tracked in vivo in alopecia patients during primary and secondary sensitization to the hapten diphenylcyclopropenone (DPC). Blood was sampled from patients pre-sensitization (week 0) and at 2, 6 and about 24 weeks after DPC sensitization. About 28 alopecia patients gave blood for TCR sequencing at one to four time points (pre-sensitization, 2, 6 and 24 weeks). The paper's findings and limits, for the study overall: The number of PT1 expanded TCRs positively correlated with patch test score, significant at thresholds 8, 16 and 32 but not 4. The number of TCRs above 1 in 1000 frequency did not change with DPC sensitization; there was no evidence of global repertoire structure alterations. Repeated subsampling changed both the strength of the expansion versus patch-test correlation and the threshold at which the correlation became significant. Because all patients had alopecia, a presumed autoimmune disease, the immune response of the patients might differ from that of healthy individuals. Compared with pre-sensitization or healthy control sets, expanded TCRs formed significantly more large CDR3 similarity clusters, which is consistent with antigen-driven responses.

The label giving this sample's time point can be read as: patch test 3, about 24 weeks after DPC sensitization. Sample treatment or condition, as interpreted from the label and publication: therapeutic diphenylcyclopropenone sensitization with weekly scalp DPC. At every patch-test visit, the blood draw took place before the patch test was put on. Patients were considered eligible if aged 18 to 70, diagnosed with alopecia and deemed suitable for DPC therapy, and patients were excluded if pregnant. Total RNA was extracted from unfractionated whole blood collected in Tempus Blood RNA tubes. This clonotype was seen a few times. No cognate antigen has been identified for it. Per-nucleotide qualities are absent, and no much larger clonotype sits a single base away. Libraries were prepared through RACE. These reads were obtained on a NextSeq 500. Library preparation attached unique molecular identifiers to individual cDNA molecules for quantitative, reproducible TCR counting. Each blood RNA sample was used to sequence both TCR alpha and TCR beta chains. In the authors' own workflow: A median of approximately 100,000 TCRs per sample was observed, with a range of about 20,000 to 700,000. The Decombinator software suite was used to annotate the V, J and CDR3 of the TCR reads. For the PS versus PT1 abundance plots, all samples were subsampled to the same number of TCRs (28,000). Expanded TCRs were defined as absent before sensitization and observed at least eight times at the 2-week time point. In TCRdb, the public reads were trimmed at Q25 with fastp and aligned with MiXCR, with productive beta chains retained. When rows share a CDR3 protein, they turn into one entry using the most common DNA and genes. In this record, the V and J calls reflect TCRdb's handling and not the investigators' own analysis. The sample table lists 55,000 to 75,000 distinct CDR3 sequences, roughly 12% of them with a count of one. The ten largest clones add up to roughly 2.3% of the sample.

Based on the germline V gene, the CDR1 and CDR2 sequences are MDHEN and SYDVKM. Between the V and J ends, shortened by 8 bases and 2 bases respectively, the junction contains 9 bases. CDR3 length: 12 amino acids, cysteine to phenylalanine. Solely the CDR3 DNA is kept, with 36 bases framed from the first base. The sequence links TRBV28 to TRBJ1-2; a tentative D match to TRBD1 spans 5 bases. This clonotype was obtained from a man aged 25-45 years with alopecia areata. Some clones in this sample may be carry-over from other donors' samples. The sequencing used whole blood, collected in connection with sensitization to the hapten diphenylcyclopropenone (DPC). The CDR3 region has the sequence CASSWGNYGYTF. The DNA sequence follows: TGTGCCAGCTCCTGGGGGAACTATGGCTACACCTTC.